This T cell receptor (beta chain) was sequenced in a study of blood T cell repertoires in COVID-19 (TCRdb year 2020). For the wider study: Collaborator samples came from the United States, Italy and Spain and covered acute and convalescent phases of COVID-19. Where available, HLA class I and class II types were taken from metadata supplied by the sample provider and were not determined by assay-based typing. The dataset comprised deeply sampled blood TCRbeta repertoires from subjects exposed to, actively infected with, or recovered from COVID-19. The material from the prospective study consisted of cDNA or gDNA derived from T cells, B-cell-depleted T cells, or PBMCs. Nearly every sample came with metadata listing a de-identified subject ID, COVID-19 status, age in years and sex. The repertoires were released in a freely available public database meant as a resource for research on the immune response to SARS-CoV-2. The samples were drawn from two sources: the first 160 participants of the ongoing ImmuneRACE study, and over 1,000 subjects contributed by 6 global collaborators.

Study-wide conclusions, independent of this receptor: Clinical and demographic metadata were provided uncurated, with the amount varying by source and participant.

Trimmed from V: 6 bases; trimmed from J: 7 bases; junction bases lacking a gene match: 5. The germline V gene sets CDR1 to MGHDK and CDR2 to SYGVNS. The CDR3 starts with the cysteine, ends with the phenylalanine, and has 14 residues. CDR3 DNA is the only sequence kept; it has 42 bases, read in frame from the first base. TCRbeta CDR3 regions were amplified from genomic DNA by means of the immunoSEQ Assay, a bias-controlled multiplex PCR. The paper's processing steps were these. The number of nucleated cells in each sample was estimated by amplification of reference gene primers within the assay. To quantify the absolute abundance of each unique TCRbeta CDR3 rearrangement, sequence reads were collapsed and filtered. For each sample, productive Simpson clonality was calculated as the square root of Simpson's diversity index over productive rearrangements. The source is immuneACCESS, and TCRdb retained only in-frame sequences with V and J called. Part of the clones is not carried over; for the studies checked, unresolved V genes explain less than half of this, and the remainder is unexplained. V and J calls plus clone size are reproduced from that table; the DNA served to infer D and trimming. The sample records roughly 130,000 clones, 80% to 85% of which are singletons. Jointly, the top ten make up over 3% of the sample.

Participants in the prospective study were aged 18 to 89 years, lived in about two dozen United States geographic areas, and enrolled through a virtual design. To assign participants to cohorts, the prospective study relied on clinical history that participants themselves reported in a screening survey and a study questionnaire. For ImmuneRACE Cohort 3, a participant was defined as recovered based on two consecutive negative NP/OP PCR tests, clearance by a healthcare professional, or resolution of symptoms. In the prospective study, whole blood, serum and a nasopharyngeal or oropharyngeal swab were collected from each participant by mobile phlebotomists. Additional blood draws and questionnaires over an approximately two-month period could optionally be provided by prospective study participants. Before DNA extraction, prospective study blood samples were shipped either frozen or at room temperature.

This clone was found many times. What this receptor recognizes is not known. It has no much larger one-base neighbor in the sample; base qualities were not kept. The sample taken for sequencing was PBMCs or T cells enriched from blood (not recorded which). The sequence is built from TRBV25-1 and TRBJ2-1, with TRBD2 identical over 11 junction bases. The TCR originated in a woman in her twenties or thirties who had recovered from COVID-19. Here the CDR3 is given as CASRDSGRANEQFF. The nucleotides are TGTGCCAGCAGGGATAGCGGGAGGGCGAATGAGCAGTTCTTC.